This T cell receptor beta chain was retrieved from a study of metastatic and nonmetastatic thyroid tumors. Looking at the study overall: It was across blood and tumor or nodule tissue from malignant and benign thyroid patients that repertoires were compared.

In the original processing: Building a distant-metastasis classifier for papillary thyroid cancer drew on CDR3 differences across clinicopathological groups. Via MiXCR, TCRdb re-called the PCR reads. TCRdb's processing, not the authors', yielded these V and J calls. The top ten clones hold 8% to 10% of a sample with some 41,000 clones, around 3.1% of them seen once. No patient received treatment before thyroid surgery. This clone was seen ten or more times. The CDR3 totals 13 residues. Per the germline V gene, CDR1 is SGHTA and CDR2 is FQGNSA. J gave up 16 bases and V 5 bases, and 13 bases lay outside the gene matches.

Source material: blood. V is TRBV7-2 and J is TRBJ1-4; TRBD1 aligns across 7 bases. The receptor was derived from a female donor with papillary thyroid cancer or a benign thyroid nodule (not recorded which). Some clones in this sample may be carry-over from other donors' samples. The CDR3 nucleotides are TGTGCCAGCAGCCGAGGGACCGGGACAGATAAGTTTTTT. As protein: CASSRGTGTDKFF.